One and the same sample provided the 12 T cell receptor beta chains below, sequenced in a study of identical twins. TCRdb reprocessed the 5' RACE reads with MiXCR, giving one entry per CDR3 protein. Here the sample spans 700,000 or so distinct CDR3 sequences, roughly 8% being singletons. Separately, the same data were catalogued under a study of yellow fever vaccine responses in identical twins.

The material sequenced was PBMCs. These receptors were obtained from a woman aged 18-29 years in good health.

J is TRBJ2-5 and V is TRBV5-1, with TRBD2 matching 13 bases. Germline-derived CDR1 and CDR2 are SGHRS and YFSETQ. CDR3 length equals 16 residues. V trimming: 4 bases; J trimming: 4 bases; junction bases outside the gene matches: 7. The CDR3: CASSPGLAGSRETQYF. CDR3 nucleotides: TGCGCCAGCAGCCCGGGACTAGCGGGGAGTCGAGAGACCCAGTACTTC.

This clonotype was seen repeatedly, ten times or more. V usage is TRBV20-1 and J usage is TRBJ2-7; 10 nucleotides match TRBD2. Germline V CDR1 and CDR2: DFQATT, SNEGSKA (reference sequence). CDR3 length: 15 residues. CDR3 coding DNA: TGCAGCGCTCCCCCGGTGGAGCGGGAGGGCTACGAGCAGTACTTC. Protein: CSAPPVEREGYEQYF.

The rearrangement links TRBV7-9 to TRBJ2-7; D remains ambiguous. CDR3 length equals 13 residues. V was cut by 1 base and J by 7 bases, with 11 bases left in between. Looked up from germline, CDR1 is SEHNR and CDR2 is FQNEAQ (reference sequence). The CDR3 nucleotides are TGTGCCAGCAGCTTAGGGGCCGATACGGAGCAGTACTTC. Amino acids: CASSLGADTEQYF. Drawing the rest from reference TRBV7-9 and TRBJ2-7, the complete variable domain is DTGVSQNPRHKITKRGQNVTFRCDPISEHNRLYWYRQTLGQGPEFLTYFQNEAQLEKSRLLSDRFSAERPKGSFSTLEIQRTEQGDSAMYLCASSLGADTEQYFGPGTRLTVT.

The V and J genes are TRBV20-1 and TRBJ2-5; D is possibly TRBD1 or TRBD2 (5 bases each). From germline, CDR1 is DFQATT and CDR2 SNEGSKA (reference sequence). The CDR3 consists of 15 residues. V was shortened by 0 bases and J by 1 base, with 12 bases between the two germline ends. Written as DNA, the CDR3 is TGCAGTGCTAGAGATTGGGGGAAGTCCCAAGAGACCCAGTACTTC. It codes for CSARDWGKSQETQYF.

This clonotype was counted once. The rearrangement joins TRBV7-6 to TRBJ2-5; 10 bases are shared with TRBD2. The CDR3 length is 18 residues. V gave up 0 bases and J gave up 5 bases; unmatched junction bases: 12. CDR1 SGHVS and CDR2 FNYEAQ come from the germline V gene. Written as DNA, the CDR3 is TGTGCCAGCAGCTTAGCTGGATTCAGCGGGAGGGCCCTCGAGACCCAGTACTTC. Translated: CASSLAGFSGRALETQYF. Looking up the rest from reference TRBV7-6 and TRBJ2-5 gives the full variable domain: GAGVSQSPRYKVTKRGQDVALRCDPISGHVSLYWYRQALGQGPEFLTYFNYEAQQDKSGLPNDRFSAERPEGSISTLTIQRTEQRDSAMYRCASSLAGFSGRALETQYFGPGTRLLVL.

This clonotype was detected many times. The CDR3 sequence is CASSQDPGRSKETQYF. The CDR3 DNA sequence: TGCGCCAGCAGCCAAGATCCGGGACGGAGTAAAGAGACCCAGTACTTC. V gene TRBV4-1 combines with J gene TRBJ2-5; the D gene could be TRBD1 or TRBD2 (5 bases each). Germline CDR1 MGHRA, CDR2 YSYEKL. The V end lost 0 bases, the J end lost 3 bases, and 14 bases lay between the germline ends. The CDR3 is made up of 16 amino acids.

This clonotype was counted a few times. The rearrangement uses TRBV9 and TRBJ2-1; 8 bases agree with TRBD1. V shed 6 bases, J shed 5 bases, and the junction held 10 bases outside the gene matches. The V gene's germline CDR1 is SGDLS and CDR2 YYNGEE. This CDR3 is 15 amino acids long. CDR3 sequence (DNA): TGTGCCAGCACCGCGAAGGACAGGGTGGACAATGAGCAGTTCTTC. Its translation: CASTAKDRVDNEQFF.

The rearrangement joins TRBV11-2 to TRBJ2-3; D possibly corresponds to TRBD2 (6 bases). The CDR3 has 19 residues. Germline CDR1 and CDR2: SGHAT and FQNNGV. V was pared by 2 bases and J by 3 bases, with 24 bases between. In nucleotides, the CDR3 is TGTGCCAGCAGCTTAAAAGGTCCGGGGCTCGGGAGTGGTACAGATACGCAGTATTTT. Translating gives CASSLKGPGLGSGTDTQYF. Combining the CDR3 with reference TRBV11-2 and TRBJ2-3 gives the whole variable domain EAGVAQSPRYKIIEKRQSVAFWCNPISGHATLYWYQQILGQGPKLLIQFQNNGVVDDSQLPKDRFSAERLKGVDSTLKIQPAKLEDSAVYLCASSLKGPGLGSGTDTQYFGPGTRLTVL.

V usage is TRBV7-9 and J usage is TRBJ2-5; D tentatively fits TRBD1 or TRBD2 (6 bases each). The CDR3 runs to 14 residues. The V and J ends lost 5 bases and 4 bases respectively, with 14 bases between them. CDR1 and CDR2 (germline): SEHNR, FQNEAQ (reference sequence). The CDR3 bases are TGTGCCAGCAGCAAACAGGGAGGAAGAGAGACCCAGTACTTC. It encodes CASSKQGGRETQYF. Looking up the rest from reference TRBV7-9 and TRBJ2-5 gives the full variable domain: DTGVSQNPRHKITKRGQNVTFRCDPISEHNRLYWYRQTLGQGPEFLTYFQNEAQLEKSRLLSDRFSAERPKGSFSTLEIQRTEQGDSAMYLCASSKQGGRETQYFGPGTRLLVL.

This clonotype was counted at least ten times. The chain combines TRBV12-3 or TRBV12-4 with TRBJ2-2, with D hard to call. V lost 3 bases and J 6 bases, leaving 8 bases between the germline ends. The CDR3 runs to 13 residues. The CDR3: CASSFGHAGELFF. CDR3 DNA sequence: TGTGCCAGCAGTTTCGGGCACGCCGGGGAGCTGTTTTTT.

CDR3 coding DNA: TGTGCCAGCAGTTTTCTGGGGACACCCCTCCACTTT. Translation gives CASSFLGTPLHF. The V call is TRBV12-3 or TRBV12-4, the J call TRBJ1-6; no definite D call. Trimming took 3 bases from V and 11 from J, leaving 8 bases between them. The CDR3 length is 12 residues.

The table lists this clonotype with a few counts. The chain carries TRBV29-1 and TRBJ1-6, with a tentative D call TRBD1 (5 bases). V was trimmed by 6 bases and J by 14 bases, leaving 23 bases between them. The CDR3 is 14 residues long. Germline V gives CDR1 SQVTM, CDR2 ANQGSEA. The CDR3 nucleotides are TGCAGCGTCCTACCGGGACGGGCCCATTGGTCCCTCCACTTT. The encoded protein is CSVLPGRAHWSLHF.